The 29 T cell receptor beta chains given below trace back to one sample, sequenced in a study of cytomegalovirus exposure and HLA in healthy donors. PCR was performed using 60 Vbeta and 13 Jbeta primers. The protocol was immunoSEQ multiplex PCR, while the TCRdb copy is restricted to in-frame clones and leaves out a portion. In the table there are 90,000 to 130,000 clones, almost 70% of which are singletons. Sample: PBMCs. These receptors all stem from a man younger than 40 in good health and CMV-seropositive.

V is TRBV9 and J is TRBJ2-1, with 9 bases that match TRBD2. This CDR3 is 15 amino acids long. J lost 10 bases, V lost 2 bases, and 10 bases had no gene match. The germline V gene encodes CDR1 SGDLS and CDR2 YYNGEE. The CDR3 loop is CASSVAGGPRREQFF. Here the CDR3 DNA reads TGTGCCAGCAGCGTGGCGGGAGGGCCCCGAAGGGAGCAGTTCTTC. The whole variable domain, filled in from reference TRBV9 and TRBJ2-1, reads DSGVTQTPKHLITATGQRVTLRCSPRSGDLSVYWYQQSLDQGLQFLIQYYNGEERAKGNILERFSAQQFPDLHSELNLSSLELGDSALYFCASSVAGGPRREQFFGPGTRLTVL.

V and J are TRBV5-1 and TRBJ2-3; D gene uncertain. CDR3 length equals 15 residues. Between the trimmed V and J ends, which lost 2 bases and 1 base, there was a span of 11 bases. Germline-derived CDR1 and CDR2 are SGHRS and YFSETQ. The CDR3 bases are TGCGCCAGCAGCTTAAGATCAACAGGCACAGATACGCAGTATTTT. This codes for CASSLRSTGTDTQYF.

This clone was recorded only once. This sequence joins TRBV7-2 and TRBJ2-2, with a tentative D call TRBD2 (5 bases). The V and J ends lost 0 bases and 0 bases respectively, with 5 bases between them. Germline-derived CDR1 and CDR2 are SGHTA and FQGNSA. This CDR3 comprises 15 residues. The CDR3 sequence: CASSLATTNTGELFF. CDR3 DNA: TGTGCCAGCAGCTTAGCGACTACGAACACCGGGGAGCTGTTTTTT.

The genes are TRBV19 and TRBJ1-1, with D tentatively TRBD1 (5 bases). Germline V gene lookup returns CDR1 LNHDA and CDR2 SQIVND (reference sequence). This CDR3 has 15 residues. Between the trimmed V and J ends, which lost 7 bases and 4 bases, there was a span of 19 bases. The CDR3 reads CASNPTGTGGTEAFF. The CDR3 region has the DNA TGTGCCAGTAACCCAACCGGAACGGGGGGCACTGAAGCTTTCTTT.

The chain uses TRBV2 and TRBJ1-2; TRBD1 might be the D (5 bases). The germline CDR1 and CDR2 sequences are SNHLY and FYNNEI. The CDR3 spans 17 residues. V shed 3 bases and J shed 4 bases, with 21 bases lying between them. This CDR3 is CASSDSTGNGLGYGYTF. CDR3 nucleotide sequence: TGTGCCAGCAGTGATTCCACAGGAAATGGACTAGGCTATGGCTACACCTTC.

The chain links TRBV30 to TRBJ1-2, with 7 bases aligning to TRBD1. The CDR3 is 17 residues long. CDR1 GTSNPN and CDR2 SVGIG come from the germline V gene (reference sequence). Trimming at V came to 0 bases and at J to 0 bases, leaving 10 bases not matched to a gene. For the CDR3, the DNA is TGTGCCTGGAGTGTACAGGGACAGCCTAGAGCTAACTATGGCTACACCTTC. This sequence encodes CAWSVQGQPRANYGYTF. Variable domain in full (rest from reference TRBV30 and TRBJ1-2): SQTIHQWPATLVQPVGSPLSLECTVEGTSNPNLYWYRQAAGRGLQLLFYSVGIGQISSEVPQNLSASRPQDRQFILSSKKLLLSDSGFYLCAWSVQGQPRANYGYTFGSGTRLTVV.

This clone was seen a single time. The rearrangement links TRBV7-9 to TRBJ2-2, with TRBD2 identical over 8 bases. This CDR3 has 16 residues. Germline V gene lookup returns CDR1 SEHNR and CDR2 FQNEAQ (reference sequence). J was trimmed by 6 bases and V by 10 bases; bases with no gene match: 16. The CDR3 region has the DNA TGTGCCAACATGGGTAGGAGCGGGAGTCCTCCCGGGGAGCTGTTTTTT. It encodes CANMGRSGSPPGELFF. The full variable domain, rest sourced from reference TRBV7-9 and TRBJ2-2, is DTGVSQNPRHKITKRGQNVTFRCDPISEHNRLYWYRQTLGQGPEFLTYFQNEAQLEKSRLLSDRFSAERPKGSFSTLEIQRTEQGDSAMYLCANMGRSGSPPGELFFGEGSRLTVL.

This clone was detected only once. The chain links TRBV10-2 to TRBJ1-6; no clear D gene. Trimming removed 2 bases at V and 3 bases at J, with 17 bases between. The CDR3 totals 18 residues. Germline values: CDR1 WSHSY, CDR2 SAAADI. The CDR3 region is CASSERRREGIYNSPLHF. Here the CDR3 DNA reads TGCGCCAGCAGTGAGCGGAGGAGGGAGGGTATCTATAATTCACCCCTCCACTTT.

CDR3 nucleotides: TGTGCCAGCAGCTTGTGGGACAGGGACACTGAAGCTTTCTTT. It translates to CASSLWDRDTEAFF. The V call is TRBV5-5, the J call TRBJ1-1; 9 nucleotides line up with TRBD1. Looked up from germline, CDR1 is SGHKS and CDR2 is YYEKEE (reference sequence). The CDR3 length is 14 residues. V lost 1 base, J lost 3 bases, and 1 base stayed unmatched.

This chain uses TRBV30 with TRBJ1-5; 11 bases are a match to TRBD1. This CDR3 spans 15 amino acids. Germline CDR1 GTSNPN, CDR2 SVGIG (reference sequence). After removal of 2 bases from V and 6 bases from J, the junction contained 6 bases not matched to a gene. CDR3 sequence: CAWSIGTGGTQPQHF. In DNA, the CDR3 is TGTGCCTGGAGTATTGGGACAGGGGGGACTCAGCCCCAGCATTTT.

J is TRBJ2-7 and V is TRBV19; a weak D match, TRBD1 (6 bases). CDR1 and CDR2 from the germline V gene are LNHDA and SQIVND (reference sequence). V lost 4 bases to trimming and J lost 7 bases, with 26 bases between them. The CDR3 is 17 amino acids. The CDR3 DNA reads TGTGCCAGTAGTAGTTCATGGGGTGCAGGGGCACGCGGAGAGCAGTACTTC. It specifies CASSSSWGAGARGEQYF.

This chain joins TRBV11-3 and TRBJ2-2; 10 positions agree with TRBD1. With 9 bases clipped from V and 4 bases from J, the junction kept 2 bases outside the gene matches. This CDR3 region has 13 residues. The germline V gene encodes CDR1 SGHNT and CDR2 YENEEA. The CDR3 DNA reads TGTGCCAGTGGGACAGGGGCCACCGGGGAGCTGTTTTTT. Its translation: CASGTGATGELFF. Full variable domain (rest looked up from reference TRBV11-3 and TRBJ2-2): EAGVVQSPRYKIIEKKQPVAFWCNPISGHNTLYWYLQNLGQGPELLIRYENEEAVDDSQLPKDRFSAERLKGVDSTLKIQPAELGDSAVYLCASGTGATGELFFGEGSRLTVL.

The J gene is TRBJ1-1, the V gene TRBV2; 10 bases line up with TRBD1. Germline CDR1 and CDR2: SNHLY and FYNNEI. The CDR3 has 14 residues. V shed 8 bases and J 3 bases; nucleotides not matched to a gene: 6. CDR3 bases: TGTGCCAGCCGTTTGGGACAGGGGTACACTGAAGCTTTCTTT. Translated: CASRLGQGYTEAFF.

In its sample, this clone was seen a few times. The chain carries TRBV6-1 and TRBJ1-2, with D hard to call. The germline V and J ends were trimmed by 3 bases and 8 bases, with 13 bases remaining between them. CDR1 MNHNS and CDR2 SASEGT come from the germline V gene. The CDR3 runs to 13 residues. The CDR3 region has the DNA TGTGCCAGCAGTGATCGGTCAAACCGGGGCTACACCTTC. Protein sequence: CASSDRSNRGYTF.

The gene calls are TRBV5-6 and TRBJ2-1, with TRBD1 matching over 7 bases. Germline CDR1 reads SGHDT; CDR2 reads YYEEEE. V trimming: 0 bases; J trimming: 7 bases; junction bases outside the gene matches: 16. CDR3 length: 18 amino acids. The CDR3 coding sequence is TGTGCCAGCAGCTTGGGACCCCACAGGGGTGGTTCACGGAATGAGCAGTTCTTC. Translating it yields CASSLGPHRGGSRNEQFF. The full variable domain, with the rest looked up from reference TRBV5-6 and TRBJ2-1, is DAGVTQSPTHLIKTRGQQVTLRCSPKSGHDTVSWYQQALGQGPQFIFQYYEEEERQRGNFPDRFSGHQFPNYSSELNVNALLLGDSALYLCASSLGPHRGGSRNEQFFGPGTRLTVL.

As DNA, the CDR3 is TGTGCCAGCAGTGTGGCCGGGAGTGCTAACTATGGCTACACCTTC. Protein: CASSVAGSANYGYTF. The chain has TRBV6-1 and TRBJ1-2; no reliable D call. Per germline, CDR1 MNHNS and CDR2 SASEGT. Trimming stripped 4 bases from V and 0 bases from J, with 12 bases between. The CDR3 extends over 15 amino acids.

In DNA form, the CDR3 reads TGTGCCAGCAGCCCTGGACAGGGGGGAGAGACCCAGTACTTC. Protein: CASSPGQGGETQYF. This chain links TRBV6-5 with TRBJ2-5; TRBD1 agrees at 10 bases. Germline V gene sequence: CDR1 MNHEY, CDR2 SVGAGI. The ends lost 6 bases at V and 4 bases at J; junction bases unmatched: 5. This CDR3 spans 14 amino acids.

The CDR3 nucleotides are TGTGCCAGCAGCAACAAGGGACAGCCGAACACTGAAGCTTTCTTT. This gives the protein CASSNKGQPNTEAFF. This chain joins TRBV5-4 and TRBJ1-1; TRBD1 matches 7 bases. Germline V gives CDR1 SGHNT, CDR2 YYREEE (reference sequence). With V trimmed by 4 bases and J by 1 base, 7 bases remained unmatched. The CDR3 covers 15 residues.

The V and J genes are TRBV11-2 and TRBJ2-2; no reliable D call. Germline-derived CDR1 and CDR2 are SGHAT and FQNNGV. This CDR3 is built from 15 residues. Trimming removed 0 bases at V and 4 bases at J, with 9 bases between. CDR3 protein: CASSLDRVGTGELFF. CDR3 DNA: TGTGCCAGCAGCTTAGACCGGGTCGGCACCGGGGAGCTGTTTTTT.

The genes are TRBV7-3 and TRBJ2-1; tentatively, D is TRBD1 (6 bases). The CDR3 loop spans 14 amino acids. V shed 3 bases and J shed 7 bases, with 13 bases lying between them. The germline V gene encodes CDR1 SGHTA and CDR2 FQGTGA. The CDR3 DNA sequence: TGTGCCAGCAGCTTCGAGGGGGTCTCGAATGAGCAGTTCTTC. It specifies CASSFEGVSNEQFF.

This clone was seen only a few times. The chain is built from TRBV29-1 and TRBJ1-2; D remains ambiguous. The CDR3 has 11 amino acids. Between the trimmed V and J ends, which lost 6 bases and 3 bases, there was a span of 8 bases. Per germline, CDR1 SQVTM and CDR2 ANQGSEA. The CDR3 spells CSVGRDYGYTF. CDR3 bases: TGCAGCGTCGGCCGGGACTATGGCTACACCTTC. Supplemented by reference TRBV29-1 and TRBJ1-2, the full variable domain reads SAVISQKPSRDICQRGTSLTIQCQVDSQVTMMFWYRQQPGQSLTLIATANQGSEATYESGFVIDKFPISRPNLTFSTLTVSNMSPEDSSIYLCSVGRDYGYTFGSGTRLTVV.

This clone was observed a handful of times. V usage is TRBV6-5 and J usage is TRBJ2-3; 8 positions agree with TRBD2. Unmatched junction bases numbered 5, after V lost 4 bases and J lost 2 bases. This CDR3 comprises 15 residues. The germline V gene has CDR1 MNHEY and CDR2 SVGAGI. This CDR3 is CASSSNGGATDTQYF. In DNA form, the CDR3 reads TGTGCCAGCAGTTCGAACGGGGGGGCCACAGATACGCAGTATTTT.

The gene calls are TRBV11-3 and TRBJ2-3; TRBD1 agrees at 9 bases. The CDR3 has 16 amino acids. V shed 0 bases, J shed 4 bases, and the junction held 5 bases outside the gene matches. Germline assignment: CDR1 SGHNT and CDR2 YENEEA. The DNA for the CDR3 is TGTGCCAGCAGCTTAGAGGGGACAGGGATCGCAGATACGCAGTATTTT. This translates into CASSLEGTGIADTQYF.

This clone came up a few times. The chain carries TRBV29-1 and TRBJ2-1, with 10 bases identical to TRBD2. Germline V gives CDR1 SQVTM, CDR2 ANQGSEA. J lost 9 bases, V lost 6 bases, and 8 bases had no gene match. The CDR3 is made up of 13 amino acids. CDR3 DNA: TGCAGCGTCCTCAAGCGGGAGGGTGGTGAGCAGTTCTTC. It is translated as CSVLKREGGEQFF.

V gene TRBV30 combines with J gene TRBJ2-3; possible D gene TRBD2, 6 bases. The CDR3 sequence is 15 residues long. Looked up from germline, CDR1 is GTSNPN and CDR2 is SVGIG (reference sequence). The germline V and J ends were trimmed by 4 bases and 9 bases, with 23 bases remaining between them. CDR3 region: CAWNPGPLRGNTQYF. The CDR3 coding sequence is TGTGCCTGGAACCCGGGCCCCTTGCGGGGAAACACGCAGTATTTT.

The chain uses TRBV9 and TRBJ1-5, with TRBD1 matching over 8 bases. The CDR3 covers 14 residues. V was pared by 3 bases and J by 5 bases, with 4 bases of the junction left unmatched. Looked up from germline, CDR1 is SGDLS and CDR2 is YYNGEE. The CDR3 region is CASSADRADQPQHF. In DNA form, the CDR3 reads TGTGCCAGCAGCGCGGACAGGGCGGATCAGCCCCAGCATTTT.

The chain carries TRBV7-2 and TRBJ2-1; tentatively, D is TRBD2 (5 bases). This CDR3 has 16 residues. Per germline, CDR1 SGHTA and CDR2 FQGNSA. Trimming pared 0 bases from V and 3 bases from J, leaving 12 bases between. The CDR3 loop reads CASSLALGRSYNEQFF. The CDR3 DNA reads TGTGCCAGCAGCTTAGCGCTGGGGAGAAGCTACAATGAGCAGTTCTTC.

The chain uses TRBV5-6 and TRBJ2-2; 7 bases map to TRBD1. From germline, CDR1 is SGHDT and CDR2 YYEEEE. CDR3 length equals 17 residues. The V and J ends lost 2 bases and 7 bases, in that order; junction bases with no gene match: 14. CDR3 bases: TGTGCCAGCAGCTTAAGACAGGGATATGGGATTATCGGGGAGCTGTTTTTT. This translates into CASSLRQGYGIIGELFF.

J is TRBJ2-1 and V is TRBV5-1; 9 bases match TRBD1. Germline V lookup: CDR1 SGHRS, CDR2 YFSETQ. The CDR3 totals 15 residues. V gave up 3 bases and J gave up 2 bases; unmatched junction bases: 3. Here the CDR3 reads CASSSTGGPYNEQFF. In DNA, the CDR3 is TGCGCCAGCAGCTCGACAGGGGGTCCCTACAATGAGCAGTTCTTC.